The rows below give T cell receptor beta chains drawn from one sample of a study of shared clonotypes between healthy human individuals. Libraries were prepared by immunoSEQ multiplex PCR; TCRdb keeps only in-frame clonotypes and omits some of them. The sample lists about 2.3 million clones; 80% to 95% were seen once. Sequencing was carried out using naive CD4+ T cells from PBMCs. The source is a man aged 18-30 years in good health. Some clones in this sample may be carry-over from other donors' samples. The CDR3 runs from the conserved cysteine through the conserved F or W. A D gene is named only where the DNA matches it firmly. The size of a clone is reported for some rows only, either as once, few or many, or as a class for expanded clones.

D	V	size	J	CDR3	DNA
TRBD1	TRBV7-9	.	TRBJ1-4	CASSYTGTVVNEKLFF	TGTGCCAGCAGCTATACTGGGACAGTAGTAAATGAAAAACTGTTTTTT
.	TRBV9	.	TRBJ1-5	CASSVGGRPNQPQHF	TGTGCCAGCAGCGTAGGTGGCAGACCGAATCAGCCCCAGCATTTT
.	TRBV28	once	TRBJ1-4	CASRLAREKLFF	TGTGCCAGCAGACTAGCGCGTGAAAAACTGTTTTTT
TRBD2	TRBV27	once	TRBJ2-1	CASSLSGREGPYNEQFF	TGTGCCAGCAGTTTATCAGGGCGGGAGGGCCCTTACAATGAGCAGTTCTTC
.	TRBV25-1	once	TRBJ2-3	CASSVWGSTDTQYF	TGTGCCAGCAGTGTCTGGGGTAGCACAGATACGCAGTATTTT
TRBD1	TRBV25-1	.	TRBJ2-1	CASSELGQGRNEQFF	TGTGCCAGCAGTGAATTGGGACAGGGACGCAATGAGCAGTTCTTC
TRBD1	TRBV5-8	.	TRBJ1-2	CASSPAPRQGIYGYTF	TGTGCCAGCAGCCCCGCCCCCCGACAGGGGATCTATGGCTACACCTTC
.	TRBV4-3	.	TRBJ1-6	CASSQDPRYESPLHF	TGCGCCAGCAGCCAAGACCCCCGGTATGAATCACCCCTCCACTTT
TRBD2	TRBV7-8	.	TRBJ2-2	CASSFLGLAGGTGELFF	TGTGCCAGCAGCTTCCTAGGACTAGCGGGAGGCACCGGGGAGCTGTTTTTT
.	TRBV4-2	.	TRBJ2-7	CASSQDYGQSYEQYF	TGTGCCAGCAGCCAAGATTATGGACAATCCTACGAGCAGTACTTC
TRBD2	TRBV27	once	TRBJ2-5	CASSFSSGVQETQYF	TGTGCCAGCAGTTTTAGTAGCGGGGTCCAAGAGACCCAGTACTTC
.	TRBV30	once	TRBJ1-1	CAWSVAGGTEAFF	TGTGCCTGGAGTGTTGCGGGGGGCACTGAAGCTTTCTTT
.	TRBV7-9	.	TRBJ1-1	CASSLAGQGMNTEAFF	TGTGCCAGCAGCTTAGCGGGGCAGGGGATGAACACTGAAGCTTTCTTT
.	TRBV18	.	TRBJ2-5	CASSPRGEETQYF	TGTGCCAGCTCACCACGGGGAGAAGAGACCCAGTACTTC
.	TRBV6-1	.	TRBJ1-6	CASSERGNNNSPLHF	TGTGCCAGCAGTGAACGGGGGAACAATAATTCACCCCTCCACTTT
TRBD1	TRBV10-3	.	TRBJ2-3	CATKDRATSTDTQYF	TGTGCCACCAAGGACAGGGCAACTAGCACAGATACGCAGTATTTT
TRBD1	TRBV11-3	.	TRBJ2-7	CASSSGQGAPHEQYF	TGTGCCAGCAGCTCGGGACAGGGGGCCCCCCACGAGCAGTACTTC
.	TRBV4-1	.	TRBJ1-5	CASSQVGMGNQPQHF	TGCGCCAGCAGCCAAGTGGGTATGGGCAATCAGCCCCAGCATTTT
.	TRBV7-9	.	TRBJ1-3	CASSFQQTGNTIYF	TGTGCCAGCAGCTTCCAACAGACCGGAAACACCATATATTTT
TRBD1	TRBV6-5	.	TRBJ2-7	CASSRPDRVGYEQYF	TGTGCCAGCAGCCGACCAGACAGGGTAGGCTACGAGCAGTACTTC
TRBD1	TRBV6-6	.	TRBJ1-4	CASSYPGTGHEKLFF	TGTGCCAGCAGTTACCCGGGGACAGGGCATGAAAAACTGTTTTTT
.	TRBV28	.	TRBJ2-5	CASTRGYQETQYF	TGTGCCAGCACACGGGGGTACCAAGAGACCCAGTACTTC
.	TRBV5-4	once	TRBJ1-2	CASSLGQVKGYTF	TGTGCCAGCAGCTTGGGACAGGTAAAAGGCTACACCTTC